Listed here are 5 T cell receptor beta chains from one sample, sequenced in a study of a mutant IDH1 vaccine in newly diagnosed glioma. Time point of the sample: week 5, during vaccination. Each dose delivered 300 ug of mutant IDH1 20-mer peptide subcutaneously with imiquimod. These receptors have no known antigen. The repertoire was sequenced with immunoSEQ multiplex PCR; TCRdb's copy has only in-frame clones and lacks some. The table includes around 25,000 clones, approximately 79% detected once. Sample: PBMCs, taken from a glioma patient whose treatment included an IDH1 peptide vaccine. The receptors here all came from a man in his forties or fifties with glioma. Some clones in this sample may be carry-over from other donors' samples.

The CDR3 DNA follows: TGTGCCAGCAGCCATCCAAAAATCGGGACAGGCAAAGAAGCTTTCTTT. This codes for CASSHPKIGTGKEAFF. The V gene is TRBV7-9, the J gene TRBJ1-1, with TRBD1 matching 8 bases. Germline CDR1 reads SEHNR; CDR2 reads FQNEAQ (reference sequence). V dropped 5 bases and J dropped 8; count of bases not matched to a gene: 16. The length of the CDR3 is 16 residues.

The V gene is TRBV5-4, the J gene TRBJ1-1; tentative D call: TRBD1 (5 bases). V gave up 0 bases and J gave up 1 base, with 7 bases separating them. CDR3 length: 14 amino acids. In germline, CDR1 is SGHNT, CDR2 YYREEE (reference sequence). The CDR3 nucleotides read TGTGCCAGCAGCTTGGGGGGCCCGAACACTGAAGCTTTCTTT. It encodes CASSLGGPNTEAFF.

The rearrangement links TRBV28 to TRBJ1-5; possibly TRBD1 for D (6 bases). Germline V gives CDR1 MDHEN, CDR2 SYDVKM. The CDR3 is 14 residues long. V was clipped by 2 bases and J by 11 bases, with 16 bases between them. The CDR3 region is CASSLGTPSRSQHF. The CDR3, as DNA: TGTGCCAGCAGTTTAGGGACACCTTCCCGGTCCCAGCATTTT.

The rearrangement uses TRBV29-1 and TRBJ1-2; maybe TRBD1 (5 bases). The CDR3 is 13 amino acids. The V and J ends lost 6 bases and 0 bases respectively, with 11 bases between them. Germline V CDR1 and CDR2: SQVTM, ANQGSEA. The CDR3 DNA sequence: TGCAGCGTAAGGACAATAGCTAACTATGGCTACACCTTC. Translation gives CSVRTIANYGYTF.

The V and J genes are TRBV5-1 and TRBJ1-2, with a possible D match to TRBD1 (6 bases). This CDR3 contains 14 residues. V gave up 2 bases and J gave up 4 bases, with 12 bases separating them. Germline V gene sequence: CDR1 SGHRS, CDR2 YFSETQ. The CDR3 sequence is CASSFQDSPYGYTF. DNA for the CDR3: TGCGCCAGCAGCTTTCAGGACAGTCCCTATGGCTACACCTTC.